This T cell receptor beta chain originates from a study of vaccination and CD4 T cells after COVID-19. Study in general: Cultures serving as controls received a peptide pool (CEFX or HIV-1 Nef) or no peptide.

With the Oncomine TCR Beta short-read assay, DNA from cultured CD4+ T cells was sequenced. MiXCR, applied by TCRdb to the PCR reads, yields one record per CDR3 protein. The profile shows about 11,000 distinct CDR3 sequences, around 60% of them singletons. V was pared by 6 bases and J by 3 bases, with 15 bases between. This CDR3 region has 15 residues. CDR1 is LNHDA, CDR2 SQIVND, per germline (reference sequence). Study conclusions and caveats: The researchers studied relatively few convalescent patients and omitted early post-infection timepoints.

In the case of this clonotype: Its specificity is unknown.

Treatment: approximately nine-day PBMC culture with coronavirus spike peptide pools or control peptides (ViraFEST assay). The chain carries TRBV19 and TRBJ1-5, with D maybe TRBD1 (6 bases). The sequenced material came from CD4+ T cells from blood, cultured in vitro. The receptor was derived from a human donor who had recovered from COVID-19. The CDR3 reads CASRYPGGANQPQHF. The DNA for the CDR3 is TGTGCCAGTAGATACCCTGGGGGGGCCAATCAGCCCCAGCATTTT.